This TCR beta chain was captured by sequencing in a study of shared clonotypes between healthy human individuals. Whole-study context: A few men and two women, aged 18 to 49, were donors. General study findings and limits: Researchers found naive subsets generally carried larger estimated richness than memory subsets. Investigators collected only blood, and repertoires in tissues likely differ.

On this clone itself: The antigen is unknown.

Method: immunoSEQ multiplex PCR; TCRdb's copy keeps in-frame clones and lacks some. The table has some 550,000 clones, almost 97% seen once; the top ten hold 0.057%. The sequencing input was naive CD4+ T cells sorted from blood. Subset here: CD45RA+ positively selected. The clonotype originates from a woman aged 30 to 39 in good health.

CDR3 region: CASSEQGGYGYTF. In nucleotides, the CDR3 is TGTGCCAGCAGTGAACAGGGGGGCTATGGCTACACCTTC. The V gene is TRBV2, the J gene TRBJ1-2; 7 positions match TRBD1. The CDR3 is 13 residues long. V was pared by 2 bases and J by 4 bases, with 1 base of the junction left unmatched. From germline, CDR1 is SNHLY and CDR2 FYNNEI.